These 21 T cell receptor beta chains were sequenced from one sample in a study of T-cell reconstitution after alpha-beta-depleted transplantation in children. Molecular barcoding with unique molecular identifiers was used for the TCRbeta library. TCRdb re-called the PCR reads through MiXCR, storing one row per CDR3 protein. The data contain roughly 120,000 distinct CDR3 sequences, 23% of them seen just once; the ten biggest clones take up over 9.5%. The source material was PBMCs, mostly from graft donor cells, sampled 180 days after TCRalphabeta/CD19-depleted stem cell transplant. The receptors were gathered from a male patient aged 2-15 years who had a stem cell transplant for chronic granulomatous disease, so the T cells may come from the graft donor.

This sequence joins TRBV5-1 and TRBJ2-2; the match to TRBD1 covers 9 bases. From germline, CDR1 is SGHRS and CDR2 YFSETQ. Trimming cost V 4 bases and J 3 bases; bases outside gene matches: 10. The CDR3 covers 17 residues. CDR3 sequence reads: CASSRTNRGQDTGELFF. The CDR3 region has the DNA TGCGCCAGCAGCCGTACTAACAGGGGGCAGGACACCGGGGAGCTGTTTTTT. The full variable domain, in which reference TRBV5-1 and TRBJ2-2 provide the parts outside the CDR3, is KAGVTQTPRYLIKTRGQQVTLSCSPISGHRSVSWYQQTPGQGLQFLFEYFSETQRNKGNFPGRFSGRQFSNSRSEMNVSTLELGDSALYLCASSRTNRGQDTGELFFGEGSRLTVL.

This clonotype was detected a few times. The rearrangement joins TRBV29-1 to TRBJ2-1, with 9 bases that match TRBD1. CDR1 is SQVTM, CDR2 ANQGSEA, per germline. The CDR3 is 14 amino acids. V dropped 6 bases and J dropped 7; count of bases not matched to a gene: 10. The CDR3 here is CSVRTGVSINEQFF. The DNA of the CDR3 is TGCAGCGTCCGGACAGGGGTTTCTATAAATGAGCAGTTCTTC.

This sequence joins TRBV30 and TRBJ2-7; TRBD1 is a possible D gene (6 bases). V dropped 6 bases and J dropped 2 bases, with 11 bases sitting between them. Looked up from germline, CDR1 is GTSNPN and CDR2 is SVGIG (reference sequence). The CDR3 is made up of 12 amino acids. As DNA, the CDR3 is TGTGCCTGTGGACAGTCGACCTACGAGCAGTACTTC. Protein sequence: CACGQSTYEQYF.

In this sample, this clonotype turned up many times. The chain has TRBV2 and TRBJ2-7; D is possibly TRBD2 (5 bases). V was shortened by 4 bases and J by 3 bases, with 10 bases between the two germline ends. Per germline, CDR1 SNHLY and CDR2 FYNNEI. There are 13 residues in the CDR3. The CDR3 nucleotides read TGTGCCAGCAGTGGGGCCGCGGGCTACGAGCAGTACTTC. Translation gives CASSGAAGYEQYF.

There are many counts of this clonotype. This chain joins TRBV5-1 and TRBJ2-1; D not certain. Germline assignment: CDR1 SGHRS and CDR2 YFSETQ. This CDR3 has 17 residues. With 0 bases removed from V and 4 bases from J, the gap between germline ends came to 17 bases. The CDR3 DNA follows: TGCGCCAGCAGCTTGGCCCTACAAGAACCGAATTACAATGAGCAGTTCTTC. Amino acids: CASSLALQEPNYNEQFF.

Many counts were recorded for this clonotype. For the CDR3, the DNA is TGTGCCAGCTCCACTAACAGGGGAGAAGCCTACGAGCAGTACTTC. Translating gives CASSTNRGEAYEQYF. The J gene is TRBJ2-7, the V gene TRBV18, with 7 bases lining up with TRBD1. CDR3 length: 15 residues. With V trimmed by 6 bases and J by 2 bases, 10 bases remained unmatched. Germline values: CDR1 KGHSH, CDR2 LQKENI.

This clonotype was detected ten times or more. The chain recombines TRBV28 with TRBJ2-7; D not resolved. Trimming removed 2 bases from V and 12 bases from J, with 11 bases in between. Germline CDR1 MDHEN, CDR2 SYDVKM. CDR3 length equals 11 residues. The CDR3 is CASSLGWRTYF. CDR3 DNA: TGTGCCAGCAGTTTAGGCTGGAGAACGTACTTC.

There are a few counts of this clonotype. CDR3 sequence (DNA): TGTGCCAGCAGCTTAGCCCTTACTTCGTGGAGCTCTGGGGCCAACGTCCTGACTTTC. Its protein product is CASSLALTSWSSGANVLTF. V is TRBV7-2 and J is TRBJ2-6; the D is unclear. Trimming shortened V by 0 bases and J by 0 bases, and 15 bases separated the two germline ends. This CDR3 region has 19 residues. Germline V gene lookup returns CDR1 SGHTA and CDR2 FQGNSA.

Many counts were recorded for this clonotype. The chain joins TRBV12-3 or TRBV12-4 to TRBJ1-4; D possibly corresponds to TRBD1 (5 bases). This CDR3 is 13 amino acids long. Trimming shortened V by 5 bases and J by 8 bases, and 12 bases separated the two germline ends. The CDR3, as DNA: TGTGCCAGCAGTGGCAGGGTTTACGAAAAACTGTTTTTT. Its protein product is CASSGRVYEKLFF.

The sample holds a few counts of this clonotype. The chain employs TRBV5-8 and TRBJ2-1; D perhaps matches TRBD2 (7 bases). Germline values: CDR1 SGHTS, CDR2 YDEGEE. The CDR3 has 13 residues. V dropped 2 bases and J dropped 11 bases, with 14 bases sitting between them. The CDR3 spells CASSFGRGLQQFF. The DNA of the CDR3 is TGTGCCAGCAGCTTTGGGCGGGGGCTACAGCAGTTCTTC. The whole variable domain, filled in from reference TRBV5-8 and TRBJ2-1, reads EAGVTQSPTHLIKTRGQQATLRCSPISGHTSVYWYQQALGLGLQFLLWYDEGEERNRGNFPPRFSGRQFPNYSSELNVNALELEDSALYLCASSFGRGLQQFFGPGTRLTVL.

This clonotype was counted many times. V gene TRBV7-8 combines with J gene TRBJ2-1, with 10 bases fitting TRBD2. V lost 5 bases to trimming and J lost 4 bases; unmatched junction nucleotides: 5. Germline CDR1 reads SGHVS; CDR2 reads FQNEAQ. The CDR3 has 15 amino acids. CDR3 in amino acids: CASSPGLATYNEQFF. CDR3 sequence (DNA): TGTGCCAGCAGCCCGGGACTAGCGACATACAATGAGCAGTTCTTC. Looking up the rest from reference TRBV7-8 and TRBJ2-1 gives the full variable domain: GAGVSQSPRYKVAKRGQDVALRCDPISGHVSLFWYQQALGQGPEFLTYFQNEAQLDKSGLPSDRFFAERPEGSVSTLKIQRTQQEDSAVYLCASSPGLATYNEQFFGPGTRLTVL.

The table lists this clonotype with a few counts. J is TRBJ2-7 and V is TRBV15, with TRBD1 matching 11 bases. The CDR3 is 15 residues long. The germline V gene encodes CDR1 LNHNV and CDR2 YYDKDF (reference sequence). After removal of 0 bases from V and 6 bases from J, the junction contained 4 bases not matched to a gene. CDR3 sequence (DNA): TGTGCCACCAGCAGAGAGGGACAGGGGGTTGGCGAGCAGTACTTC. This gives the protein CATSREGQGVGEQYF.

This clonotype was seen many times. The CDR3 coding sequence is TGCAGTGCTAGAGATAGGGACTATTGGGACCCCTACGAGCAGTACTTC. Its protein is CSARDRDYWDPYEQYF. The V call is TRBV20-1, the J call TRBJ2-7; 7 bases match TRBD2. The germline CDR1 and CDR2 sequences are DFQATT and SNEGSKA (reference sequence). V shed 0 bases and J 2 bases; nucleotides not matched to a gene: 10. CDR3 length: 16 residues.

This clonotype was seen at least ten times. The genes are TRBV6-5 and TRBJ2-4, with 10 bases matching TRBD1. This CDR3 is 14 amino acids long. CDR1 and CDR2 from the germline V gene are MNHEY and SVGAGI. The J segment lost 7 bases and the V segment lost 6 bases, leaving 6 bases of the junction unmatched. The CDR3 DNA sequence: TGTGCCAGCAGCCAAGACAGGGGGCATAACATTCAGTACTTC. Amino acid sequence: CASSQDRGHNIQYF.

V usage is TRBV28 and J usage is TRBJ2-1; no clear D gene. Germline CDR1 and CDR2: MDHEN and SYDVKM. CDR3 length: 13 amino acids. The germline V and J ends were trimmed by 2 bases and 7 bases, with 9 bases remaining between them. Here the CDR3 DNA reads TGTGCCAGCAGTTTAAGTGTGGGGAATGAGCAGTTCTTC. Its protein product is CASSLSVGNEQFF.

Many counts were recorded for this clonotype. The chain uses TRBV5-1 and TRBJ2-6; no firm D call. Looked up from germline, CDR1 is SGHRS and CDR2 is YFSETQ. V was clipped by 4 bases and J by 0 bases, with 14 bases between them. There are 17 residues in the CDR3. DNA of the CDR3: TGCGCCAGCAGCAAGCAGGCCCGGACCTCTGGGGCCAACGTCCTGACTTTC. Translated, it gives CASSKQARTSGANVLTF.

As to this clonotype: One base away lies a much larger clone, so this may be a sequencing read error. This chain uses TRBV12-3 or TRBV12-4 with TRBJ1-6; 9 bases line up with TRBD1. J lost 13 bases, V lost 6 bases, and 10 bases had no gene match. CDR3 length: 14 amino acids. The CDR3 region has the DNA TGTGCCAGCAGCCCCGGGACAGGGAGAAGGCCCCTCCACTTT. As protein: CASSPGTGRRPLHF.

This clonotype was recorded many times. The chain couples TRBV5-6 to TRBJ1-3; D unclear. The V gene's germline CDR1 is SGHDT and CDR2 YYEEEE. There are 17 residues in the CDR3. Trimming cost V 4 bases and J 1 base, with 18 bases left between them. The CDR3 DNA reads as TGTGCCAGCAGCCGAATTTCTGTAGAGTTGTCTGGAAACACCATATATTTT. Translated, it gives CASSRISVELSGNTIYF.

The CDR3 coding sequence is TGTGCCAGCAGCTGGAATAGGGCAGGGGCGCCGGATGGCTACACCTTC. The encoded protein is CASSWNRAGAPDGYTF. The gene calls are TRBV5-5 and TRBJ1-2; a weak D match, TRBD1 (6 bases). Trimming cost V 3 bases and J 6 bases, with 21 bases left between them. The CDR3 is 16 residues long. Germline V gene sequence: CDR1 SGHKS, CDR2 YYEKEE (reference sequence).

J is TRBJ2-3 and V is TRBV20-1, with D unresolved. Germline V lookup: CDR1 DFQATT, CDR2 SNEGSKA (reference sequence). This CDR3 contains 13 residues. Trimming left V 1 base short and J 0 bases short, with 5 bases between. DNA of the CDR3: TGCAGTGCTAGAGGGCTCAGCACAGATACGCAGTATTTT. This gives the protein CSARGLSTDTQYF.

This clonotype was found many times. The gene calls are TRBV19 and TRBJ1-4, with 8 bases fitting TRBD1. Unmatched junction bases numbered 7, after V lost 5 bases and J lost 11 bases. CDR1 and CDR2 (germline): LNHDA, SQIVND (reference sequence). The CDR3 has 13 amino acids. CDR3 coding DNA: TGTGCCAGTAGTGTCAGGGGGCGCGTGAAACTGTTTTTT. Translation: CASSVRGRVKLFF.